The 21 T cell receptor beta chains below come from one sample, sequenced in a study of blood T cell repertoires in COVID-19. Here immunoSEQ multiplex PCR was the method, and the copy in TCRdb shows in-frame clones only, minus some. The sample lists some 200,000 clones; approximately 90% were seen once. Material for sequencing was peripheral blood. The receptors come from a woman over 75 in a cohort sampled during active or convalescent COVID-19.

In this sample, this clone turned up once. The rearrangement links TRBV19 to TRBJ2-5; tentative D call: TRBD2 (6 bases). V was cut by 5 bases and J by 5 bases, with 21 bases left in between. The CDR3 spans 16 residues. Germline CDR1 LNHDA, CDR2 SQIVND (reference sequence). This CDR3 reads CASSPLEGAGWETQYF. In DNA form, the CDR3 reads TGTGCCAGTAGTCCCTTGGAGGGAGCGGGTTGGGAGACCCAGTACTTC.

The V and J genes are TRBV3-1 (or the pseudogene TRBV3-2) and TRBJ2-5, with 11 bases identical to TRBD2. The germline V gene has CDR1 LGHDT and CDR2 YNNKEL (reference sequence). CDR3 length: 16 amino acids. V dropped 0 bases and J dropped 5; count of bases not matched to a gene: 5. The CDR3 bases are TGTGCCAGCAGCCAAGAGGCTAGCGGGAGGAGGGAGACCCAGTACTTC. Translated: CASSQEASGRRETQYF.

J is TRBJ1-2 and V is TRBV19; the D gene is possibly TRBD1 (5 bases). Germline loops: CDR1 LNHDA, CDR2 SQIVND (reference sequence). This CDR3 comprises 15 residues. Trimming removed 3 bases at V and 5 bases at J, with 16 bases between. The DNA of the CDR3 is TGTGCCAGTAGTATTGGCAGGGTAGGATGGTATGGCTACACCTTC. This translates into CASSIGRVGWYGYTF.

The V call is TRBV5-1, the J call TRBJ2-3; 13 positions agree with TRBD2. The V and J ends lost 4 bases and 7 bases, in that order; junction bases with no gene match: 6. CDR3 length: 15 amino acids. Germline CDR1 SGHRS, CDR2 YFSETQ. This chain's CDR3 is CASSATSGGRNTQYF. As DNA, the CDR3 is TGCGCCAGCAGCGCGACTAGCGGGGGGCGGAATACGCAGTATTTT.

Here the CDR3 DNA reads TGTGCCACGACAGGGGGGAATTGGGATGAGCAGTTCTTC. It is translated as CATTGGNWDEQFF. J is TRBJ2-1 and V is TRBV2, with 9 bases that match TRBD1. This CDR3 contains 13 residues. J gave up 8 bases and V 10 bases, and 9 bases lay outside the gene matches. The germline V gene encodes CDR1 SNHLY and CDR2 FYNNEI.

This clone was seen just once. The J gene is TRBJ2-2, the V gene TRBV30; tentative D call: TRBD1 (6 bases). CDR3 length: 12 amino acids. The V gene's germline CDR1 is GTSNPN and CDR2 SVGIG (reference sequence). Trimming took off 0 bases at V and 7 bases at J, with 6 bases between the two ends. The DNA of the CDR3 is TGTGCCTGGAGTGTACAGGGCGGGGAGCTGTTTTTT. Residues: CAWSVQGGELFF.

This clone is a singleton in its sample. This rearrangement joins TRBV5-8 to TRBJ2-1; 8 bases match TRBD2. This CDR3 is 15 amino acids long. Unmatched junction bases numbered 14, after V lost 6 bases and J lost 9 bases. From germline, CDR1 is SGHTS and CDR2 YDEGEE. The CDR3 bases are TGTGCCAGCATCATTCGTAGCGGGATGTTGGGTGAGCAGTTCTTC. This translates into CASIIRSGMLGEQFF.

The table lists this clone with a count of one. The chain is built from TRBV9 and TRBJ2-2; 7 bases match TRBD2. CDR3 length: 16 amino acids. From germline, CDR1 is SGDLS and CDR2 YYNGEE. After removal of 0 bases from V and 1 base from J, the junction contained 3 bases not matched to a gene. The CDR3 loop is CASSVGAGVNTGELFF. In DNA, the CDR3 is TGTGCCAGCAGCGTAGGGGCGGGGGTGAACACCGGGGAGCTGTTTTTT.

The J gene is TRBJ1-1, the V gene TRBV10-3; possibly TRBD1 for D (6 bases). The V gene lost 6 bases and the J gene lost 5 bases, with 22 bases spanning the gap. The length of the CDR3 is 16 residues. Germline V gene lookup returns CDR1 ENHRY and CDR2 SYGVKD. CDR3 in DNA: TGTGCCATCAGAGGAGGAGTAGGAGGGGGAGGGACTGAAGCTTTCTTT. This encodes CAIRGGVGGGGTEAFF.

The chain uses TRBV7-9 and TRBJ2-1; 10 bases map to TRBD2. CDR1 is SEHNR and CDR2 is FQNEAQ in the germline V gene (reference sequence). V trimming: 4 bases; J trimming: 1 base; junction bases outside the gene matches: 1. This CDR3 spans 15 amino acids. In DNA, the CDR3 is TGTGCCAGCAGCTGGACTAGCGGATCCTACAATGAGCAGTTCTTC. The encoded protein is CASSWTSGSYNEQFF. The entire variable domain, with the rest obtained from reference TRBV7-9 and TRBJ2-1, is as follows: DTGVSQNPRHKITKRGQNVTFRCDPISEHNRLYWYRQTLGQGPEFLTYFQNEAQLEKSRLLSDRFSAERPKGSFSTLEIQRTEQGDSAMYLCASSWTSGSYNEQFFGPGTRLTVL.

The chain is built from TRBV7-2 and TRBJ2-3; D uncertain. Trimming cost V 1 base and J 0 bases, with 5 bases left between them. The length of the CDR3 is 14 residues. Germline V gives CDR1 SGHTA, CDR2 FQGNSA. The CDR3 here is CASSLDYSTDTQYF. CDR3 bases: TGTGCCAGCAGCTTAGACTACAGCACAGATACGCAGTATTTT.

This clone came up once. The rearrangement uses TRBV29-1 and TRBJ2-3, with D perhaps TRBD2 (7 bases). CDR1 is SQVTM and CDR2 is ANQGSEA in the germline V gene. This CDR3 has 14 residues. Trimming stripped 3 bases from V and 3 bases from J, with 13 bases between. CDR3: CSVEGGARTDTQYF. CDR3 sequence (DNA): TGCAGCGTTGAGGGGGGGGCGCGGACAGATACGCAGTATTTT.

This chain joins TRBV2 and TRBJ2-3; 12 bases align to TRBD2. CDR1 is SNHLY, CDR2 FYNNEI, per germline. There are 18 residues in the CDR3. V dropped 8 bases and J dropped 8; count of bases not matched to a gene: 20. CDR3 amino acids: CASSRTPSLAGGQGTQYF. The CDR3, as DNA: TGTGCCAGCTCTAGGACCCCCTCCCTAGCGGGAGGGCAGGGTACGCAGTATTTT.

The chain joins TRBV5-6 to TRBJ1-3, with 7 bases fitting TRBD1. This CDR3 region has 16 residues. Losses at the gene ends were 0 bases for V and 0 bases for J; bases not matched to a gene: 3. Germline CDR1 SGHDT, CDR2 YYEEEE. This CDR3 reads CASSLAGTDSGNTIYF. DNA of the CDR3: TGTGCCAGCAGCTTGGCTGGGACAGACTCTGGAAACACCATATATTTT. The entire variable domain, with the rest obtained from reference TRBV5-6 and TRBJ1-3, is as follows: DAGVTQSPTHLIKTRGQQVTLRCSPKSGHDTVSWYQQALGQGPQFIFQYYEEEERQRGNFPDRFSGHQFPNYSSELNVNALLLGDSALYLCASSLAGTDSGNTIYFGEGSWLTVV.

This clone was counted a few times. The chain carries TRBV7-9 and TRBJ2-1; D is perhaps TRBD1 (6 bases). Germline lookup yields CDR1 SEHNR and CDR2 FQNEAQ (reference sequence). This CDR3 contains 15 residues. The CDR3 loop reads CGGAGGSSSDNEQFF. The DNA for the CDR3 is TGTGGGGGTGCTGGGGGCAGCAGCTCGGACAATGAGCAGTTCTTC.

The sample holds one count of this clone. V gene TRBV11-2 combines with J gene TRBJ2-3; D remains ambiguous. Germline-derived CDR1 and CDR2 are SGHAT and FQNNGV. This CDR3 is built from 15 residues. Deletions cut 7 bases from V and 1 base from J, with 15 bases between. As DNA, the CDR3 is TGTGCCAGCACCATCCTAGAGTGGGGCACAGATACGCAGTATTTT. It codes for CASTILEWGTDTQYF.

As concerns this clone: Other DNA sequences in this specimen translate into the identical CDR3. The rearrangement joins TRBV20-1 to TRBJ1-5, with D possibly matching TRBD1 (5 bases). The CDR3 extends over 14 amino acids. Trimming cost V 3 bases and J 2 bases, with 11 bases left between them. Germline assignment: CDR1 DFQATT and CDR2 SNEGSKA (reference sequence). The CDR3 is CSASSGGGNQPQHF. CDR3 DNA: TGCAGTGCTAGTTCGGGGGGAGGCAATCAGCCCCAGCATTTT.

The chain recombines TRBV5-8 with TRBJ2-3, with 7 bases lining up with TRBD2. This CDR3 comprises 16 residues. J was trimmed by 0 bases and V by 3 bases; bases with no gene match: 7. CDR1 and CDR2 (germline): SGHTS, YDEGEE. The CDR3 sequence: CASSYAGTTSTDTQYF. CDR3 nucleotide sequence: TGTGCCAGCAGCTACGCCGGGACTACTAGCACAGATACGCAGTATTTT.

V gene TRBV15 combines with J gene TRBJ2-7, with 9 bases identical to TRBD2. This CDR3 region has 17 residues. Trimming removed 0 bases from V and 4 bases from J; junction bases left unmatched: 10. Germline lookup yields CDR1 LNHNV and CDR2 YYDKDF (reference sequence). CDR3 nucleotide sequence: TGTGCCACCAGCAGAGATCGGGCGGGAGGGATTATTTACGAGCAGTACGTC. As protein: CATSRDRAGGIIYEQYV.

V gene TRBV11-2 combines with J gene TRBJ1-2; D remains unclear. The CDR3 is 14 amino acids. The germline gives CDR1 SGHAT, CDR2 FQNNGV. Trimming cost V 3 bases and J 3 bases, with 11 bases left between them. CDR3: CASSFTDHHYGYTF. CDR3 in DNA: TGTGCCAGCAGCTTTACAGATCATCACTATGGCTACACCTTC.

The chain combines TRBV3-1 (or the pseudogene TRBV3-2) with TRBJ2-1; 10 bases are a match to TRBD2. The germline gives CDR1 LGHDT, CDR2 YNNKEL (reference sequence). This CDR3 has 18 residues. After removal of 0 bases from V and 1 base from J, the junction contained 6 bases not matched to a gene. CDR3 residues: CASSQDSWTSGSYNEQFF. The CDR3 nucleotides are TGTGCCAGCAGCCAAGATTCCTGGACTAGCGGTTCCTACAATGAGCAGTTCTTC.